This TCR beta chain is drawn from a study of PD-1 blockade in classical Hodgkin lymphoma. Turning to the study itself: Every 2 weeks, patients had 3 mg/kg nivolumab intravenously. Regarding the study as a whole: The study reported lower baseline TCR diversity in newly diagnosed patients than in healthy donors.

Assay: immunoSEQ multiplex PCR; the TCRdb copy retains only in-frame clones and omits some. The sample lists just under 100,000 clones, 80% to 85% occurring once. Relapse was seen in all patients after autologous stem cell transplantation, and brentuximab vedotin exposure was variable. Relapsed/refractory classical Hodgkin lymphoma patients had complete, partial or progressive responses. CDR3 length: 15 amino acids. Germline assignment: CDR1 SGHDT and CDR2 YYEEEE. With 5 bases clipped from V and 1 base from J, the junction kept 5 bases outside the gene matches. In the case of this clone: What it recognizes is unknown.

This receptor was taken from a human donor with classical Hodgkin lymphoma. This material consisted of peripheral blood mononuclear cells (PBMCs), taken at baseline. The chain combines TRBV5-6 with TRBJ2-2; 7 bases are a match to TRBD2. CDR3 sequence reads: CASSEAGRNTGELFF. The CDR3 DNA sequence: TGTGCCAGCAGTGAAGCGGGAAGGAACACCGGGGAGCTGTTTTTT.